One and the same sample provided the 32 T cell receptor beta chains below, sequenced in a study of shared clonotypes between healthy human individuals. The assay was immunoSEQ multiplex PCR, and TCRdb's table has in-frame clones only and misses some. This table holds about 340,000 clones, about 70% found once. Sequenced sample: memory CD4+ T cells sorted from blood. Specified subset: CD45RA-negative fraction. These receptors were obtained from a man aged 25 to 45 in good health.

This clone turned up a few times. This chain joins TRBV7-2 and TRBJ2-1, with 9 bases fitting TRBD2. Unmatched junction bases numbered 11, after V lost 6 bases and J lost 8 bases. The CDR3 contains 15 residues. Germline-derived CDR1 and CDR2 are SGHTA and FQGNSA. CDR3 nucleotides: TGTGCCAGCAGAGCGGCCGGGACTAGCTTCGATGAGCAGTTCTTC. This translates into CASRAAGTSFDEQFF.

Here the CDR3 DNA reads TGTGCCAGCAGCTTAGGCCCTGCGGGCAGCAGCTACGAGCAGTACTTC. It encodes CASSLGPAGSSYEQYF. This rearrangement joins TRBV7-2 to TRBJ2-7; D is possibly TRBD2 (5 bases). The CDR3 is made up of 16 amino acids. Germline CDR1 and CDR2: SGHTA and FQGNSA. Trimming pared 1 base from V and 3 bases from J, leaving 16 bases between.

The chain couples TRBV7-2 to TRBJ2-1; 10 nucleotides match TRBD1. Germline V gives CDR1 SGHTA, CDR2 FQGNSA. The CDR3 runs to 15 residues. Losses at the gene ends were 5 bases for V and 4 bases for J; bases not matched to a gene: 5. The CDR3: CASSRDRGRYNEQFF. The CDR3 region has the DNA TGTGCCAGCAGCCGCGACAGGGGGCGGTACAATGAGCAGTTCTTC. Together with reference TRBV7-2 and TRBJ2-1, the CDR3 gives the full variable domain: GAGVSQSPSNKVTEKGKDVELRCDPISGHTALYWYRQSLGQGLEFLIYFQGNSAPDKSGLPSDRFSAERTGGSVSTLTIQRTQQEDSAVYLCASSRDRGRYNEQFFGPGTRLTVL.

This chain uses TRBV7-8 with TRBJ2-1; 8 bases fit TRBD2. This CDR3 has 14 residues. Unmatched junction bases numbered 2, after V lost 6 bases and J lost 1 base. CDR1 is SGHVS and CDR2 is FQNEAQ in the germline V gene. CDR3 loop: CASSSGVSYNEQFF. CDR3 in DNA: TGTGCCAGCAGTAGCGGGGTATCCTACAATGAGCAGTTCTTC.

This clone was picked up a small number of times. The J gene is TRBJ2-2, the V gene TRBV4-3, with TRBD1 matching over 8 bases. The germline V gene encodes CDR1 LGHNA and CDR2 YSLEER. J lost 7 bases, V lost 1 base, and 2 bases had no gene match. There are 14 residues in the CDR3. Here the CDR3 DNA reads TGCGCCAGCAGCCAAGGACAGGGGTTCGGGGAGCTGTTTTTT. Protein sequence: CASSQGQGFGELFF.

This chain joins TRBV4-1 and TRBJ2-3; 10 bases match TRBD1. The trim removed 3 bases at V and 3 bases at J, leaving 3 bases unmatched. Per the germline V gene, CDR1 is MGHRA and CDR2 is YSYEKL. The CDR3 length is 15 residues. CDR3 DNA sequence: TGCGCCAGCAGCCATCCGGGACAGGGGACAGATACGCAGTATTTT. Its protein product is CASSHPGQGTDTQYF.

The chain has TRBV7-2 and TRBJ1-1; no clear D gene. This CDR3 contains 14 residues. Germline CDR1 SGHTA, CDR2 FQGNSA. V lost 3 bases to trimming and J lost 1 base, with 9 bases between them. CDR3 sequence: CASSFSRQNTEAFF. Written as DNA, the CDR3 is TGTGCCAGCAGCTTCAGTAGGCAGAACACTGAAGCTTTCTTT.

V gene TRBV7-6 combines with J gene TRBJ2-5; D might be TRBD2 (5 bases). Trimming left V 2 bases short and J 4 bases short, with 17 bases between. This CDR3 is 16 amino acids long. Germline V lookup: CDR1 SGHVS, CDR2 FNYEAQ. The CDR3 region is CASSLYIPGEGETQYF. CDR3 coding DNA: TGTGCCAGCAGCTTATATATCCCCGGAGAGGGAGAGACCCAGTACTTC. Combining the CDR3 with reference TRBV7-6 and TRBJ2-5 gives the whole variable domain GAGVSQSPRYKVTKRGQDVALRCDPISGHVSLYWYRQALGQGPEFLTYFNYEAQQDKSGLPNDRFSAERPEGSISTLTIQRTEQRDSAMYRCASSLYIPGEGETQYFGPGTRLLVL.

The gene calls are TRBV7-9 and TRBJ2-5; D is ambiguous. Deletions cut 7 bases from V and 5 bases from J, with 14 bases between. This CDR3 comprises 13 residues. The V gene's germline CDR1 is SEHNR and CDR2 FQNEAQ (reference sequence). Written as DNA, the CDR3 is TGTGCCAGCACCTCCCCCGTCGGGGAGACCCAGTACTTC. This encodes CASTSPVGETQYF.

The chain combines TRBV29-1 with TRBJ2-1, with 10 bases fitting TRBD1. CDR1 SQVTM and CDR2 ANQGSEA come from the germline V gene. The V and J ends lost 6 bases and 7 bases, in that order; junction bases with no gene match: 9. This CDR3 region has 14 residues. CDR3 residues: CSVRWGQGSNEQFF. The CDR3 DNA follows: TGCAGCGTGAGGTGGGGACAGGGGTCGAATGAGCAGTTCTTC.

The chain recombines TRBV10-3 with TRBJ2-4; the D gene is possibly TRBD1 (7 bases). This CDR3 region has 15 residues. Looked up from germline, CDR1 is ENHRY and CDR2 is SYGVKD. V was cut by 3 bases and J by 10 bases, with 19 bases left in between. CDR3: CAISDTHGGGEIQYF. The CDR3 DNA reads TGTGCCATCAGTGATACCCATGGAGGGGGCGAGATTCAGTACTTC.

The chain couples TRBV6-1 to TRBJ2-2, with D perhaps matching TRBD2 (5 bases). Deletions cut 6 bases from V and 6 bases from J, with 17 bases between. Germline CDR1 MNHNS, CDR2 SASEGT. The CDR3 runs to 15 residues. CDR3 sequence reads: CASRANLGISGELFF. The CDR3 DNA sequence: TGTGCCAGCAGGGCAAATCTCGGGATATCCGGGGAGCTGTTTTTT.

The V gene is TRBV27, the J gene TRBJ1-2, with TRBD1 as a possible D gene (6 bases). Germline values: CDR1 MNHEY, CDR2 SMNVEV (reference sequence). V was cut by 4 bases and J by 8 bases, with 14 bases left in between. The CDR3 has 13 residues. The CDR3 DNA reads as TGTGCCAGCAGTTCAAACAGGGTTCAGGGCTACACCTTC. Encoded protein: CASSSNRVQGYTF.

The V and J genes are TRBV14 and TRBJ2-1, with D hard to call. In germline, CDR1 is SGHDN, CDR2 FVKESK. This CDR3 region has 12 residues. Trimming took off 0 bases at V and 13 bases at J, with 10 bases between the two ends. The CDR3 here is CASSQESRPQFF. Written as DNA, the CDR3 is TGTGCCAGCAGCCAAGAAAGTCGGCCTCAGTTCTTC.

This clone turned up a few times. The genes are TRBV9 and TRBJ2-1; D may be TRBD2 (6 bases). CDR1 SGDLS and CDR2 YYNGEE come from the germline V gene. This CDR3 region has 17 residues. The V and J ends lost 0 bases and 7 bases respectively, with 20 bases between them. DNA of the CDR3: TGTGCCAGCAGCGTAGATCCCCCTTGGGGGGTTGGTAATGAGCAGTTCTTC. As protein: CASSVDPPWGVGNEQFF.

CDR3 residues: CAIRDTGTGANTGELFF. The CDR3 DNA is TGTGCCATCAGGGATACCGGGACAGGGGCAAACACCGGGGAGCTGTTTTTT. The V call is TRBV10-3, the J call TRBJ2-2; 10 bases line up with TRBD1. In germline, CDR1 is ENHRY, CDR2 SYGVKD. V gave up 6 bases and J gave up 2 bases; unmatched junction bases: 9. The CDR3 runs to 17 residues.

The gene calls are TRBV5-1 and TRBJ2-1; TRBD2 aligns across 12 bases. The CDR3 totals 15 residues. Unmatched junction bases numbered 4, after V lost 2 bases and J lost 7 bases. Germline loops: CDR1 SGHRS, CDR2 YFSETQ. CDR3: CASSFGLAGINEQFF. The CDR3 DNA sequence: TGCGCCAGCAGCTTTGGACTAGCGGGAATAAATGAGCAGTTCTTC.

Comments on this clone: This clone may be a read error of a much larger clone one base away. This chain joins TRBV18 and TRBJ2-7, with a tentative D call TRBD1 (6 bases). Germline values: CDR1 KGHSH, CDR2 LQKENI. The CDR3 loop spans 15 amino acids. The DNA of the CDR3 is TGTGCCAACTCACTACCCGGGACAAAAGCCTACGAGCAGTACTTC. Amino acid sequence: CANSLPGTKAYEQYF.

This clone was observed a handful of times. V and J are TRBV5-1 and TRBJ2-7; TRBD1 aligns across 7 bases. Trimming removed 6 bases from V and 2 bases from J; junction bases left unmatched: 8. This CDR3 has 14 amino acids. Germline CDR1 is SGHRS and CDR2 is YFSETQ. CDR3: CASTKGTATYEQYF. CDR3 in DNA: TGCGCCAGCACAAAAGGGACAGCCACCTACGAGCAGTACTTC.

The chain has TRBV9 and TRBJ2-7; no reliable D call. Germline lookup yields CDR1 SGDLS and CDR2 YYNGEE. V was pared by 0 bases and J by 6 bases, with 10 bases between. This CDR3 has 13 amino acids. In DNA, the CDR3 is TGTGCCAGCAGCGTAGGCGAGGTATCCGAGCAGTACTTC. Translated: CASSVGEVSEQYF.

This chain uses TRBV7-3 with TRBJ2-6, with D possibly TRBD1 on 5 matching bases. The CDR3 extends over 18 amino acids. Between the trimmed V and J ends, which lost 1 base and 0 bases, there was a span of 13 bases. CDR1 and CDR2 from the germline V gene are SGHTA and FQGTGA. The CDR3 is CASSLIGVKSSGANVLTF. In DNA form, the CDR3 reads TGTGCCAGCAGCTTAATAGGGGTTAAGAGCTCTGGGGCCAACGTCCTGACTTTC.

This clone was recorded only once. The gene calls are TRBV11-3 and TRBJ2-1, with D maybe TRBD2 (5 bases). Trimming cost V 3 bases and J 7 bases, with 10 bases left between them. The CDR3 is made up of 13 amino acids. Germline V gene lookup returns CDR1 SGHNT and CDR2 YENEEA. The CDR3 DNA reads as TGTGCCAGCAGCTTGCGGACTCCTAATGAGCAGTTCTTC. Translated, it gives CASSLRTPNEQFF.

The V gene is TRBV28, the J gene TRBJ1-5; TRBD1 matches 12 bases. The V gene's germline CDR1 is MDHEN and CDR2 SYDVKM. V dropped 7 bases and J dropped 3; count of bases not matched to a gene: 4. This CDR3 spans 15 amino acids. DNA of the CDR3: TGTGCCAGCACCTGGGACAGGGGGCACAATCAGCCCCAGCATTTT. Residues: CASTWDRGHNQPQHF.

CDR3 region: CASSLGGGGNTIYF. CDR3 sequence (DNA): TGTGCCAGCAGCTTGGGAGGGGGCGGAAACACCATATATTTT. V and J are TRBV5-4 and TRBJ1-3; TRBD1 agrees at 7 bases. Trimming cost V 0 bases and J 4 bases; bases outside gene matches: 1. Germline V gene sequence: CDR1 SGHNT, CDR2 YYREEE (reference sequence). CDR3 length: 14 residues.

This clone was observed a few times. This chain connects TRBV7-9 to TRBJ2-1; the D is unclear. Germline CDR1 and CDR2: SEHNR and FQNEAQ (reference sequence). CDR3 size: 11 residues. V was trimmed by 6 bases and J by 7 bases, leaving 7 bases between them. The DNA for the CDR3 is TGTGCCAGCAGTTCCCCTAATGAGCAGTTCTTC. Translation: CASSSPNEQFF.

This clone has only a few counts. This sequence joins TRBV6-1 and TRBJ2-5; D not resolved. This CDR3 spans 13 amino acids. Trimming left V 4 bases short and J 2 bases short, with 8 bases between. Germline assignment: CDR1 MNHNS and CDR2 SASEGT. This CDR3 reads CASSVHRQETQYF. CDR3 DNA sequence: TGTGCCAGCAGTGTTCACAGACAAGAGACCCAGTACTTC.

This clone has only a few counts. V and J are TRBV19 and TRBJ1-5; D gene ambiguous. The CDR3 totals 13 residues. Trimming removed 8 bases from V and 4 bases from J, with 12 bases in between. Germline V gene data show CDR1 as LNHDA and CDR2 as SQIVND (reference sequence). CDR3 sequence: CASETRRNQPQHF. The CDR3, as DNA: TGTGCCAGTGAGACACGGAGGAATCAGCCCCAGCATTTT.

Regarding this clone: The sample carries other DNA sequences with the same CDR3. The J gene is TRBJ2-2, the V gene TRBV7-9; 11 bases fit TRBD2. Trimming at V came to 0 bases and at J to 4 bases, leaving 1 base not matched to a gene. The CDR3 loop spans 16 amino acids. Germline V gene lookup returns CDR1 SEHNR and CDR2 FQNEAQ (reference sequence). Here the CDR3 DNA reads TGTGCCAGCAGCTTAGCACTAGCGGGAGTCACCGGGGAGCTGTTTTTT. Amino acid sequence: CASSLALAGVTGELFF. Complete variable domain (other parts from reference TRBV7-9 and TRBJ2-2): DTGVSQNPRHKITKRGQNVTFRCDPISEHNRLYWYRQTLGQGPEFLTYFQNEAQLEKSRLLSDRFSAERPKGSFSTLEIQRTEQGDSAMYLCASSLALAGVTGELFFGEGSRLTVL.

The chain employs TRBV7-6 and TRBJ2-1, with no clear D. Germline V gene data show CDR1 as SGHVS and CDR2 as FNYEAQ. The V and J ends lost 3 bases and 5 bases respectively, with 8 bases between them. This CDR3 has 13 residues. The CDR3 region is CASSFGRNNEQFF. The CDR3, as DNA: TGTGCCAGCAGCTTCGGACGGAACAATGAGCAGTTCTTC.

This chain joins TRBV6-4 and TRBJ1-2; D gene unclear. Trimming removed 6 bases at V and 7 bases at J, with 18 bases between. This CDR3 has 14 residues. Germline V gene data show CDR1 as MRHNA and CDR2 as SNTAGT. The CDR3 sequence: CASRVGLDEGGYTF. The CDR3 DNA sequence: TGTGCCAGCAGGGTAGGACTCGACGAGGGTGGCTACACCTTC.

The V and J genes are TRBV11-2 and TRBJ2-7, with a weak D call TRBD1 (5 bases). Per the germline V gene, CDR1 is SGHAT and CDR2 is FQNNGV. The CDR3 is 14 residues long. The V gene lost 0 bases and the J gene lost 6 bases, with 12 bases spanning the gap. This chain's CDR3 is CASSLEERRGEQYF. For the CDR3, the DNA is TGTGCCAGCAGCTTAGAGGAGCGAAGGGGCGAGCAGTACTTC.

V is TRBV5-1 and J is TRBJ2-5; D is unresolved. Trimming removed 0 bases at V and 2 bases at J, with 11 bases between. This CDR3 is 15 amino acids long. From germline, CDR1 is SGHRS and CDR2 YFSETQ. CDR3 sequence (DNA): TGCGCCAGCAGCTTGGGACACGGAGCACAAGAGACCCAGTACTTC. This gives the protein CASSLGHGAQETQYF. Drawing the rest from reference TRBV5-1 and TRBJ2-5, the complete variable domain is KAGVTQTPRYLIKTRGQQVTLSCSPISGHRSVSWYQQTPGQGLQFLFEYFSETQRNKGNFPGRFSGRQFSNSRSEMNVSTLELGDSALYLCASSLGHGAQETQYFGPGTRLLVL.